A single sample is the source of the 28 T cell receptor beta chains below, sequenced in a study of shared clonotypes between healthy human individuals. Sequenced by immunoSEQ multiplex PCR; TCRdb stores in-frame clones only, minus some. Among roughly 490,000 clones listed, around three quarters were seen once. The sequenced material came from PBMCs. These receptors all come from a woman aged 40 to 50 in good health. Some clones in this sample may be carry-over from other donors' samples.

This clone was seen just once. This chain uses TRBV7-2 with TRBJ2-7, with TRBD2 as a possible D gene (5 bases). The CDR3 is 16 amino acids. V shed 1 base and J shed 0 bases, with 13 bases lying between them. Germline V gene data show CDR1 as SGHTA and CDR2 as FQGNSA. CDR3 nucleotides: TGTGCCAGCAGCTTAGACCCAGCGGCTCGCTCCTACGAGCAGTACTTC. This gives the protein CASSLDPAARSYEQYF.

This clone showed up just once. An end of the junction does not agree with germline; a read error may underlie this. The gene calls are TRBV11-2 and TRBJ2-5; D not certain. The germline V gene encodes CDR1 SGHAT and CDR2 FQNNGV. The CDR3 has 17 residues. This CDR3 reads CASSLDLGAKHQETQYF. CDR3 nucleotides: TGTGCCAGCAGCCTAGATTTAGGCGCCAAGCACCAAGAGACCCAGTACTTC. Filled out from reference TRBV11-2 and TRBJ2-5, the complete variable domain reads EAGVAQSPRYKIIEKRQSVAFWCNPISGHATLYWYQQILGQGPKLLIQFQNNGVVDDSQLPKDRFSAERLKGVDSTLKIQPAKLEDSAVYLCASSLDLGAKHQETQYFGPGTRLLVL.

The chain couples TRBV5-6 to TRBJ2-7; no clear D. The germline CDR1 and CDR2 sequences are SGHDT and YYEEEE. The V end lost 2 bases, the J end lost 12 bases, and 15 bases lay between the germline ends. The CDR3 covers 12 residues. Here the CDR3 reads CASSFDSQRWYF. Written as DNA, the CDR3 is TGTGCCAGCAGCTTTGACTCTCAACGTTGGTACTTC. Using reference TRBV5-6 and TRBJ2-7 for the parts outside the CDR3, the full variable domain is DAGVTQSPTHLIKTRGQQVTLRCSPKSGHDTVSWYQQALGQGPQFIFQYYEEEERQRGNFPDRFSGHQFPNYSSELNVNALLLGDSALYLCASSFDSQRWYFGPGTRLTVT.

The DNA for the CDR3 is TGTGCAAGTCGCTCGTCACCCGAGGGAGGATACCAGCCCCAGCATTTT. Translating it yields CASRSSPEGGYQPQHF. The chain recombines TRBV12-2 with TRBJ1-5. TRBV12-2 is an annotated pseudogene. This CDR3 has 16 amino acids.

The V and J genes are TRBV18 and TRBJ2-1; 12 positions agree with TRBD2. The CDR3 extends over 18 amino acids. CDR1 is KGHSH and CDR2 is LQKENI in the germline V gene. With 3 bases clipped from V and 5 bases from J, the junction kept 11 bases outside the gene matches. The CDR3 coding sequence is TGTGCCAGCTCACCGACTAGCGGGAGCAACACTCTAAACAATGAGCAGTTCTTC. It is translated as CASSPTSGSNTLNNEQFF.

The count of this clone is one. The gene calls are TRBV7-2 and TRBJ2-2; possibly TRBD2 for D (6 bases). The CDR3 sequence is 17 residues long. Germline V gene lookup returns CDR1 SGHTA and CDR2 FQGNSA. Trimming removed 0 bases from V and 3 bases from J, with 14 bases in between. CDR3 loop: CASSLAGGLPDTGELFF. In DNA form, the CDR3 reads TGTGCCAGCAGCTTAGCGGGGGGACTCCCTGACACCGGGGAGCTGTTTTTT.

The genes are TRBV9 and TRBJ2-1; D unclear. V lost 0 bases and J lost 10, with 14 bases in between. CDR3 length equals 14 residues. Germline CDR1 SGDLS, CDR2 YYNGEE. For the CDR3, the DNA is TGTGCCAGCAGCGTAGTTGATAGTTCAAGGGAGCAGTTCTTC. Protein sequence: CASSVVDSSREQFF.

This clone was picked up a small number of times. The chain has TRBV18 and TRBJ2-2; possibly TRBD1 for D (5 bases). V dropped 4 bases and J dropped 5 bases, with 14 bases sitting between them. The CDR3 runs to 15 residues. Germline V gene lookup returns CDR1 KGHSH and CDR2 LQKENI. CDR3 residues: CASSRVQGETGELFF. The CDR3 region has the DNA TGTGCCAGCTCACGTGTGCAGGGCGAGACCGGGGAGCTGTTTTTT.

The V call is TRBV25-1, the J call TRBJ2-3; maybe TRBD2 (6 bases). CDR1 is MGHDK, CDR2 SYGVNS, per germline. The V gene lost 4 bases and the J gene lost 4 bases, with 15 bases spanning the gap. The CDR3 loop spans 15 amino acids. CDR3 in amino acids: CASSGGGASADTQYF. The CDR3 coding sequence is TGTGCCAGCAGTGGCGGCGGGGCCTCGGCAGATACGCAGTATTTT.

This CDR3 reads CAISESAGDGTEAFF. The DNA of the CDR3 is TGTGCCATCAGTGAGTCAGCAGGGGACGGCACTGAAGCTTTCTTT. The genes are TRBV10-3 and TRBJ1-1, with D possibly being TRBD1 (6 bases). CDR1 and CDR2 (germline): ENHRY, SYGVKD. This CDR3 region has 15 residues. Trimming took off 0 bases at V and 4 bases at J, with 12 bases between the two ends.

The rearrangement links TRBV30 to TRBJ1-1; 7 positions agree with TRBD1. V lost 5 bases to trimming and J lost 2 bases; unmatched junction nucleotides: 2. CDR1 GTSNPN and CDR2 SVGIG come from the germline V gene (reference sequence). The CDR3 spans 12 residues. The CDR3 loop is CAWDRDNTEAFF. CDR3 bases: TGTGCCTGGGACAGGGATAACACTGAAGCTTTCTTT.

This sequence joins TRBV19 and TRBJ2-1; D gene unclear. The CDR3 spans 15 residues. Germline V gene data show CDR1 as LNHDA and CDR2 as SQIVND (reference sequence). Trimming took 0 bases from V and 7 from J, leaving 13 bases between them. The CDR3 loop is CASSIDLAPGNEQFF. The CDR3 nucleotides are TGTGCCAGTAGTATAGATCTCGCGCCTGGTAATGAGCAGTTCTTC.

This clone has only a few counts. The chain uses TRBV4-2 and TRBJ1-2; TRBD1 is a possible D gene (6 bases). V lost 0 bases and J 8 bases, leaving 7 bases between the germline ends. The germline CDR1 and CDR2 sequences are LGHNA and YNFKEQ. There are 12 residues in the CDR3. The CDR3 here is CASSQDDRGYTF. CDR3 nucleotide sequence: TGTGCCAGCAGCCAAGACGACAGGGGCTACACCTTC.

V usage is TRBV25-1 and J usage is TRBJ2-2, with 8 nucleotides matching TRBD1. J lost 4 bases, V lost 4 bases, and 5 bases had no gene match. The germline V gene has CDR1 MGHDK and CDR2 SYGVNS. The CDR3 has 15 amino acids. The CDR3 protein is CASSVQGDITGELFF. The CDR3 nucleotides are TGTGCCAGCAGTGTACAGGGGGATATCACCGGGGAGCTGTTTTTT.

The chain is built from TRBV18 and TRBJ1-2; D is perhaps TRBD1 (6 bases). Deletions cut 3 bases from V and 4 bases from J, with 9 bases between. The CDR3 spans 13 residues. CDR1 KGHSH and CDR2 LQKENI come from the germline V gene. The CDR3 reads CASSPGHSYGYTF. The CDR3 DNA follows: TGTGCCAGCTCACCGGGACACTCCTATGGCTACACCTTC.

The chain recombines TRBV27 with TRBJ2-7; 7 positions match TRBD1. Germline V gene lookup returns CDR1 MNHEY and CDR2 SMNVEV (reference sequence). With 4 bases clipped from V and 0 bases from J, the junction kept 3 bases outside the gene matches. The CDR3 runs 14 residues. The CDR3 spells CASSSTGTSYEQYF. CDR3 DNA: TGTGCCAGCAGTTCGACAGGGACCTCCTACGAGCAGTACTTC.

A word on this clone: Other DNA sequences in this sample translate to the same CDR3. CDR3 in DNA: TGTGCCAGCTCACCCGGACTAGCGGGAACGGATACGCAGTATTTT. The encoded protein is CASSPGLAGTDTQYF. The chain employs TRBV18 and TRBJ2-3; 12 nucleotides agree with TRBD2. This CDR3 comprises 15 residues. CDR1 is KGHSH, CDR2 LQKENI, per germline. V shed 3 bases and J 6 bases; nucleotides not matched to a gene: 4.

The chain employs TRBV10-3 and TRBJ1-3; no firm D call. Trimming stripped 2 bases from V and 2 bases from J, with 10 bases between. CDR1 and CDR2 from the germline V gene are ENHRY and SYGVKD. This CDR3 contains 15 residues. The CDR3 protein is CAISESDNPGNTIYF. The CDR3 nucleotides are TGTGCCATCAGTGAGAGTGACAACCCTGGAAACACCATATATTTT.

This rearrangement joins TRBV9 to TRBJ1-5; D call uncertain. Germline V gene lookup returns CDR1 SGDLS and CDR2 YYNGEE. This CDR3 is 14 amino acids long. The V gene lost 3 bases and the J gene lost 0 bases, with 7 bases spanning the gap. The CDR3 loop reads CASSAGDSNQPQHF. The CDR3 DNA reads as TGTGCCAGCAGCGCCGGGGATAGCAATCAGCCCCAGCATTTT.

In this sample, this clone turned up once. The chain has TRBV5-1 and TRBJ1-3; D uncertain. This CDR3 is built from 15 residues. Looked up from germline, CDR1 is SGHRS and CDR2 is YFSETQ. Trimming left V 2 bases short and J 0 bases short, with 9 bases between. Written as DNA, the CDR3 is TGCGCCAGCAGCTTACAGCCGACCTCTGGAAACACCATATATTTT. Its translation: CASSLQPTSGNTIYF.

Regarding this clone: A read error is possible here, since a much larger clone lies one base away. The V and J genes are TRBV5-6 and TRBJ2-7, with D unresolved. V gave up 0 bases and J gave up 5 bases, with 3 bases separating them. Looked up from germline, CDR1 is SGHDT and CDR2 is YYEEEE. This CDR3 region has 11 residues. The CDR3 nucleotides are TGTGCCAGCAGCTTGGGCCACGAGCAGTACTTC. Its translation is CASSLGHEQYF.

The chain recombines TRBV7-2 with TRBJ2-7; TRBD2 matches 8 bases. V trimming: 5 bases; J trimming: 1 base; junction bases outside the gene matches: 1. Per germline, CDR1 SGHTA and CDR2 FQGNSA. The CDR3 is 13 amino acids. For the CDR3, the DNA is TGTGCCAGCAGCGGCGGGGGGTCCTACGAGCAGTACTTC. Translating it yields CASSGGGSYEQYF.

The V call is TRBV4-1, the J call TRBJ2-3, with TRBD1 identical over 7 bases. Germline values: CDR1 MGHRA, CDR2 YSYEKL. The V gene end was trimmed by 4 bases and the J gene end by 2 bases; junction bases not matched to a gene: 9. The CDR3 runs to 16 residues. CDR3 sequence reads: CASSRTGALLTDTQYF. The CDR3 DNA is TGCGCCAGCAGCCGAACAGGGGCGCTTCTCACAGATACGCAGTATTTT.

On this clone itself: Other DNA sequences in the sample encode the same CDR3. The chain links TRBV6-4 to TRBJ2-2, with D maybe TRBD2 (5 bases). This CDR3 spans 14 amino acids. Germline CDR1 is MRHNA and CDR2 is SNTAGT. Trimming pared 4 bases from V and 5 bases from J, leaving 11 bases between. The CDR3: CASSAPGSTGELFF. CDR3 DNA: TGTGCCAGCAGTGCACCGGGATCTACCGGGGAGCTGTTTTTT.

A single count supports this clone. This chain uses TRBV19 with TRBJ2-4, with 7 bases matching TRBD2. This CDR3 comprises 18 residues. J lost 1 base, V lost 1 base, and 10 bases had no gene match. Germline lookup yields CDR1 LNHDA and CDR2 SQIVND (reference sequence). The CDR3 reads CASSIGMAGVGAKNIQYF. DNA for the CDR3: TGTGCCAGTAGTATAGGGATGGCGGGGGTTGGTGCCAAAAACATTCAGTACTTC.

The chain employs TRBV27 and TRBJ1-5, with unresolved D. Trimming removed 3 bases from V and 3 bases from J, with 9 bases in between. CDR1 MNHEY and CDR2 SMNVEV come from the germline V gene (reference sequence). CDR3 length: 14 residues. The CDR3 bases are TGTGCCAGCAGTTTCAACAGCTTCAATCAGCCCCAGCATTTT. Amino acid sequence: CASSFNSFNQPQHF.

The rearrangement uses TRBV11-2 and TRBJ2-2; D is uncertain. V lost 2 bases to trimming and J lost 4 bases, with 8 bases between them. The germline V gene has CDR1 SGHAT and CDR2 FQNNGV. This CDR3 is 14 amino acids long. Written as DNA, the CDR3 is TGTGCCAGCAGCTTATCCCGCAGCACCGGGGAGCTGTTTTTT. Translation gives CASSLSRSTGELFF.

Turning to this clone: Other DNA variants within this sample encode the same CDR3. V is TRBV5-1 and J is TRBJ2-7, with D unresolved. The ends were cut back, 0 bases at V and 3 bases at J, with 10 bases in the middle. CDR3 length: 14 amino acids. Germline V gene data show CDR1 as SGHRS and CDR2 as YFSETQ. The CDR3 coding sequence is TGCGCCAGCAGCTTGGATCCCAGTAGCTACGAGCAGTACTTC. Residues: CASSLDPSSYEQYF.